This entry lists 25 T cell receptor beta chains sequenced from one sample in a study of breast tumors, draining lymph nodes, adjacent tissues. TCRdb ran MiXCR on the multiplex PCR reads and lists one entry per CDR3 protein. The sample contains about 20,000 distinct CDR3 sequences, around 50% of which appear only once. Material for sequencing was breast tumor tissue. The receptor set was obtained from a female donor with breast cancer. Some clones in this sample may be carry-over from other donors' samples.

This clonotype is medium-sized within its sample. This chain links TRBV12-5 with TRBJ2-7, with 7 bases identical to TRBD1. The CDR3 runs 15 residues. CDR1 is LGHNT, CDR2 FRNRAP, per germline. Trimming at V came to 0 bases and at J to 2 bases, leaving 4 bases not matched to a gene. The CDR3: CASGLVGGQTYEQYF. The CDR3 nucleotides read TGTGCTAGTGGTTTGGTAGGGGGACAGACCTACGAGCAGTACTTC.

The table lists this clonotype with many counts. The J gene is TRBJ2-5, the V gene TRBV6-2 or TRBV6-3; 9 bases fit TRBD2. This CDR3 is 15 amino acids long. Germline loops: CDR1 MNHEY, CDR2 SVGEGT. The V segment lost 5 bases and the J segment 2 bases; nucleotides outside the gene matches: 6. The CDR3 bases are TGTGCCAGCAGTCCAGGACTAGCGTCGCAAGAGACCCAGTACTTC. Its protein is CASSPGLASQETQYF.

The chain links TRBV6-1 to TRBJ2-3; tentative D call: TRBD2 (6 bases). CDR3 length: 14 residues. The ends were cut back, 3 bases at V and 7 bases at J, with 14 bases in the middle. Germline assignment: CDR1 MNHNS and CDR2 SASEGT. CDR3 loop: CASSEGGSANTQYF. CDR3 DNA sequence: TGTGCCAGCAGTGAGGGGGGTAGCGCGAATACGCAGTATTTT.

This clonotype has just one count. The rearrangement uses TRBV20-1 and TRBJ1-4; D is unresolved. The CDR3 length is 13 residues. V lost 6 bases, J lost 0 bases, and 8 bases lay in between. Germline assignment: CDR1 DFQATT and CDR2 SNEGSKA (reference sequence). The CDR3 protein is CSAKTSTNEKLFF. Here the CDR3 DNA reads TGCAGTGCCAAGACTTCAACTAATGAAAAACTGTTTTTT.

This chain links TRBV7-8 with TRBJ1-4; D remains unclear. The CDR3 is made up of 16 amino acids. Trimming cost V 3 bases and J 4 bases, with 15 bases left between them. The germline gives CDR1 SGHVS, CDR2 FQNEAQ. The CDR3 is CASSLATGLYNEKLFF. Written as DNA, the CDR3 is TGTGCCAGCAGCTTGGCCACGGGCCTGTATAATGAAAAACTGTTTTTT.

By share, this clonotype counts as medium-sized. The junction shows a germline mismatch at one end, possibly a read error. The chain carries TRBV7-7 and TRBJ2-2; D perhaps matches TRBD1 (5 bases). Germline V gives CDR1 SSHAT, CDR2 FNYEAQ (reference sequence). The CDR3 loop spans 12 amino acids. CDR3 region: CASSWGAGELFF. The CDR3 region has the DNA TGTGCTAGCAGCTGGGGCGCCGGGGAGCTGTTTTTT.

The chain links TRBV19 to TRBJ1-5, with 10 bases fitting TRBD1. V was pared by 5 bases and J by 7 bases, with 2 bases of the junction left unmatched. Looked up from germline, CDR1 is LNHDA and CDR2 is SQIVND (reference sequence). This CDR3 region has 13 residues. CDR3 region: CASSRQGAQPQHF. For the CDR3, the DNA is TGTGCCAGTAGTCGACAGGGGGCACAGCCCCAGCATTTT.

This clonotype was detected only a few times. This sequence joins TRBV20-1 and TRBJ1-2; D not resolved. Deletions cut 3 bases from V and 1 base from J, with 3 bases between. The CDR3 has 11 amino acids. Looked up from germline, CDR1 is DFQATT and CDR2 is SNEGSKA (reference sequence). The CDR3 nucleotides read TGCAGTGCTAGCAGTAACTATGGCTACACCTTC. This translates into CSASSNYGYTF.

The chain uses TRBV20-1 and TRBJ1-3, with a tentative D call TRBD1 (5 bases). The germline V and J ends were trimmed by 3 bases and 4 bases, with 7 bases remaining between them. The CDR3 is 12 amino acids. Germline assignment: CDR1 DFQATT and CDR2 SNEGSKA (reference sequence). CDR3 sequence reads: CSARGPGNTIYF. CDR3 sequence (DNA): TGCAGTGCTAGGGGGCCAGGAAACACCATATATTTT.

The CDR3 loop is CASSLFGGDEQYF. The CDR3 nucleotides are TGTGCCAGCAGCTTATTTGGGGGAGACGAGCAGTACTTC. The chain recombines TRBV7-3 with TRBJ2-7; D is possibly TRBD1 or TRBD2 (5 bases each). Germline CDR1 is SGHTA and CDR2 is FQGTGA. The CDR3 is 13 residues long. The V end was cut by 2 bases, the J end by 5 bases, with 10 bases between.

This clonotype has at least ten counts. The chain combines TRBV5-1 with TRBJ2-7, with 10 nucleotides matching TRBD1. This CDR3 contains 15 residues. The ends lost 4 bases at V and 3 bases at J; junction bases unmatched: 7. In germline, CDR1 is SGHRS, CDR2 YFSETQ. CDR3 protein: CASSKPTGGYYEQYF. CDR3 sequence (DNA): TGCGCCAGCAGCAAGCCGACAGGGGGCTACTACGAGCAGTACTTC.

Concerning this clonotype itself: One end of the junction is discordant with germline, which a read error may explain. The CDR3 region is CASSPGTGRSDEQFF. The CDR3 nucleotides read TGTGCTAGCAGCCCCGGGACGGGAAGGTCGGATGAGCAGTTCTTC. V usage is TRBV7-7 and J usage is TRBJ2-1; D possibly matches TRBD1 or TRBD2 (5 bases each). Germline CDR1 is SSHAT and CDR2 is FNYEAQ (reference sequence). CDR3 length equals 15 residues.

A remark on this clonotype: A read error is possible here, since a much larger clone lies one base away. The chain joins TRBV9 to TRBJ2-3, with a weak D call TRBD2 (7 bases). CDR3 length: 16 amino acids. V was cut by 7 bases and J by 2 bases, with 20 bases left in between. Looked up from germline, CDR1 is SGDLS and CDR2 is YYNGEE. The CDR3 sequence is CASGEEGGLTTDTQYF. As DNA, the CDR3 is TGTGCCAGCGGCGAGGAGGGGGGACTAACCACAGATACGCAGTATTTT.

The chain couples TRBV7-2 to TRBJ2-7, with 7 bases lining up with TRBD2. The CDR3 extends over 15 amino acids. The trim removed 5 bases at V and 0 bases at J, leaving 7 bases unmatched. CDR1 and CDR2 (germline): SGHTA, FQGNSA. DNA of the CDR3: TGTGCCAGCAGCCTTAGCGGGCCTAGCTCCTACGAGCAGTACTTC. Translated: CASSLSGPSSYEQYF.

This chain connects TRBV7-3 to TRBJ2-7; D is unclear. CDR3 length equals 13 residues. V gave up 3 bases and J gave up 6 bases, with 12 bases separating them. The germline V gene has CDR1 SGHTA and CDR2 FQGTGA. This chain's CDR3 is CASSFSPSGEQYF. CDR3 nucleotides: TGTGCCAGCAGCTTCTCCCCTTCCGGCGAGCAGTACTTC.

This clonotype was seen ten or more times. A much larger clone lies one base from this, so it may be a read error. CDR3 nucleotides: TGCAGTGCTAGATCTCCCCTGACTAGCGCCCGTTCTAGCACAGATACGCAGTATTTT. Translation: CSARSPLTSARSSTDTQYF. The chain links TRBV20-1 to TRBJ2-3, with 8 bases aligning to TRBD2. With V trimmed by 2 bases and J by 0 bases, 16 bases remained unmatched. The germline gives CDR1 DFQATT, CDR2 SNEGSKA (reference sequence). The CDR3 is 19 residues long.

This chain joins TRBV10-3 and TRBJ2-7, with 11 bases that match TRBD1. CDR1 and CDR2 (germline): ENHRY, SYGVKD. The CDR3 consists of 13 residues. The V gene end was trimmed by 10 bases and the J gene end by 9 bases; junction bases not matched to a gene: 11. CDR3 in DNA: TGTGCCACTGGACAGGGGGCCAACCGGGGGCAGTACTTC. It encodes CATGQGANRGQYF.

By its share, this clonotype is medium-sized. The chain links TRBV4-2 to TRBJ2-7, with D perhaps matching TRBD1 (5 bases). The V end was cut by 2 bases, the J end by 1 base, with 12 bases between. The CDR3 is made up of 15 amino acids. The germline gives CDR1 LGHNA, CDR2 YNFKEQ. The DNA for the CDR3 is TGTGCCAGCAGCCAACTGGACACCGGATCCTACGAGCAGTACTTC. Translating it yields CASSQLDTGSYEQYF.

This sequence joins TRBV12-3 or TRBV12-4 and TRBJ1-4; 9 bases align to TRBD1. The CDR3 length is 15 residues. After removal of 2 bases from V and 7 bases from J, the junction contained 5 bases not matched to a gene. The CDR3 region has the DNA TGTGCCAGCAGTTTATGGGACAGGGCGACTGAAAAACTGTTTTTT. It codes for CASSLWDRATEKLFF.

This clonotype has more than one count but fewer than ten. The junction does not match germline at one end; this may be a read error. This rearrangement joins TRBV7-7 to TRBJ1-3; unclear D gene. The CDR3 totals 13 residues. Per germline, CDR1 SSHAT and CDR2 FNYEAQ (reference sequence). CDR3 DNA: TGTGCTAGCAGCCGGGTACTTGGAAACACCATATATTTT. Its protein product is CASSRVLGNTIYF.

This rearrangement joins TRBV3-1 to TRBJ2-7; 12 bases are shared with TRBD1. CDR1 and CDR2 from the germline V gene are LGHDT and YNNKEL (reference sequence). After removal of 4 bases from V and 6 bases from J, the junction contained 16 bases not matched to a gene. This CDR3 contains 18 residues. The CDR3 DNA reads TGTGCCAGCAGCCGCGCCGGGACAGGGGGCCCCGGAGGCTCCGAGCAGTACTTC. It yields the protein CASSRAGTGGPGGSEQYF.

This clonotype was detected only once. V and J are TRBV12-3 or TRBV12-4 and TRBJ1-3; D gene unclear. This CDR3 contains 15 residues. V was cut by 5 bases and J by 2 bases, with 13 bases left in between. The chain's CDR3 is CASSEPRLAGNTIYF. CDR3 nucleotide sequence: TGTGCCAGCAGTGAACCGAGGTTAGCTGGAAACACCATATATTTT.

This clonotype was counted ten times or more. The V gene is TRBV13, the J gene TRBJ2-7; D is undetermined. Germline CDR1 PRHDT, CDR2 FYEKMQ (reference sequence). Trimming took 2 bases from V and 0 from J, leaving 14 bases between them. CDR3 length: 16 residues. The CDR3 spells CASSLSASRSSYEQYF. In DNA, the CDR3 is TGTGCCAGCAGCTTATCGGCCTCGCGCAGCTCCTACGAGCAGTACTTC.

The sample holds many counts of this clonotype. CDR3 region: CASSDRLGQKETQYF. CDR3 coding DNA: TGTGCCAGCAGTGACCGCCTTGGGCAGAAAGAGACCCAGTACTTC. This chain uses TRBV25-1 with TRBJ2-5; D not certain. The CDR3 covers 15 residues. Trimming stripped 3 bases from V and 3 bases from J, with 14 bases between. Per germline, CDR1 MGHDK and CDR2 SYGVNS.

V is TRBV12-3 or TRBV12-4 and J is TRBJ2-6; TRBD1 aligns across 10 bases. The CDR3 is made up of 17 amino acids. Trimming at V came to 1 base and at J to 4 bases, leaving 4 bases not matched to a gene. CDR3 protein: CASSLGQGASGANVLTF. CDR3 in DNA: TGTGCCAGCAGTTTAGGACAGGGGGCGTCCGGGGCCAACGTCCTGACTTTC.